A selection of T cell receptor beta chains follows, all from one sample in a study of blood T cell repertoires in COVID-19. The repertoire was sequenced with immunoSEQ multiplex PCR; TCRdb's copy has only in-frame clones and lacks some. Found here are about 59,000 clones, approximately 80% of them singletons; the top ten hold roughly 7%. The sequenced material came from peripheral blood. The receptors shown here come from a man aged 60 to 75 with acute or convalescent COVID-19. CDR3s include the opening cysteine and the closing phenylalanine or tryptophan. Each record gives: clone size, D gene, J gene, V gene, CDR3 DNA, CDR3 protein. D genes are given only for firm matches. A row's size may be missing; if present it is once, few, many or a size class.

clone size: .
D gene: .
J gene: TRBJ2-7
V gene: TRBV5-1
CDR3 DNA: TGCGCCAGCAGCTTTGAGGCGGCCGAGCAGTACTTC
CDR3 protein: CASSFEAAEQYF

clone size: few
D gene: TRBD1
J gene: TRBJ1-5
V gene: TRBV3-1/TRBV3-2
CDR3 DNA: TGTGCCAGCAGCCAAGGTTCAGGGGGTGGAAAGCCCCAGCATTTT
CDR3 protein: CASSQGSGGGKPQHF

clone size: .
D gene: .
J gene: TRBJ1-2
V gene: TRBV2
CDR3 DNA: TGTGCCAGCAGCTACGGGACAAGGGGCTACACCTTC
CDR3 protein: CASSYGTRGYTF

clone size: .
D gene: TRBD2
J gene: TRBJ2-3
V gene: TRBV24-1
CDR3 DNA: TGTGCCACCAGTGATTTGGTAGCGGGGGGGCCAGATACGCAGTATTTT
CDR3 protein: CATSDLVAGGPDTQYF

clone size: once
D gene: .
J gene: TRBJ2-6
V gene: TRBV27
CDR3 DNA: TGTGCCAGCAGCACAACGGGACTTACCTCTGGGGCCAACGTCCTGACTTTC
CDR3 protein: CASSTTGLTSGANVLTF

clone size: few
D gene: TRBD1
J gene: TRBJ1-2
V gene: TRBV6-4
CDR3 DNA: TGTGCCAGCAGTGACTCTCCGGGACAGGGCTCTAATGGCTACACCTTC
CDR3 protein: CASSDSPGQGSNGYTF

clone size: few
D gene: .
J gene: TRBJ2-5
V gene: TRBV7-9
CDR3 DNA: TGTGCCAGCAGCTTACAGCGAGGGCCCCGACAAGAGACCCAGTACTTC
CDR3 protein: CASSLQRGPRQETQYF

clone size: .
D gene: .
J gene: TRBJ1-5
V gene: TRBV11-2
CDR3 DNA: TGTGCCAGCAGCCCTGACGGGGTTCAGCCCCAGCATTTT
CDR3 protein: CASSPDGVQPQHF

clone size: .
D gene: TRBD2
J gene: TRBJ2-5
V gene: TRBV3-1/TRBV3-2
CDR3 DNA: TGTGCCAGCAGCCCAAGAGGGACTAGCGGGGGGGCTAGCTCGGAGACCCAGTACTTC
CDR3 protein: CASSPRGTSGGASSETQYF

clone size: .
D gene: TRBD1
J gene: TRBJ1-2
V gene: TRBV14
CDR3 DNA: TGTGCCAGCAGCCCGTGGGGTCCGGGACAGGCTCTACCCTACACCTTC
CDR3 protein: CASSPWGPGQALPYTF

clone size: .
D gene: TRBD1
J gene: TRBJ2-1
V gene: TRBV6-1
CDR3 DNA: TGTGCCAGCAGTGACAGGGGGAGCTACAATGAGCAGTTCTTC
CDR3 protein: CASSDRGSYNEQFF

clone size: .
D gene: .
J gene: TRBJ2-2
V gene: TRBV12-3/TRBV12-4
CDR3 DNA: TGTGCCAGCATGGGGGGATCGGCCGGGGAGCTGTTTTTT
CDR3 protein: CASMGGSAGELFF

clone size: .
D gene: TRBD2
J gene: TRBJ2-3
V gene: TRBV5-1
CDR3 DNA: TGCGCCAGCAGCTTCGCTAGCGGGAGCGATACGCAGTATTTT
CDR3 protein: CASSFASGSDTQYF

clone size: .
D gene: .
J gene: TRBJ2-5
V gene: TRBV11-2
CDR3 DNA: TGTGCCAGCAGGCACCGGGACTACCAAGAGACCCAGTACTTC
CDR3 protein: CASRHRDYQETQYF

clone size: .
D gene: .
J gene: TRBJ2-7
V gene: TRBV11-1
CDR3 DNA: TGTGCCAGCAGCTCGCGCCCCTACGAGCAGTACTTC
CDR3 protein: CASSSRPYEQYF

clone size: .
D gene: .
J gene: TRBJ1-4
V gene: TRBV5-1
CDR3 DNA: TGCGCCAGCAGCCGACTCGGGGGGACTAATGAAAAACTGTTTTTT
CDR3 protein: CASSRLGGTNEKLFF

clone size: .
D gene: .
J gene: TRBJ1-6
V gene: TRBV5-1
CDR3 DNA: TGCGCCAGCAGCGGGGCATCCTATAATTCACCCCTCCACTTT
CDR3 protein: CASSGASYNSPLHF

clone size: .
D gene: .
J gene: TRBJ2-3
V gene: TRBV7-8
CDR3 DNA: TGTGCCAGCAGCTTGGGGTGGACAGCTCTTAGCACAGATACGCAGTATTTT
CDR3 protein: CASSLGWTALSTDTQYF

clone size: .
D gene: TRBD2
J gene: TRBJ2-5
V gene: TRBV3-1/TRBV3-2
CDR3 DNA: TGTGCCAGCAGCCAAGAAGGGCGGGGGGGACAAGAGACCCAGTACTTC
CDR3 protein: CASSQEGRGGQETQYF

clone size: .
D gene: TRBD2
J gene: TRBJ2-7
V gene: TRBV2
CDR3 DNA: TGTGCCAGCACTAGCGGGGGCTACGAGCAGTACTTC
CDR3 protein: CASTSGGYEQYF

clone size: .
D gene: .
J gene: TRBJ2-5
V gene: TRBV5-1
CDR3 DNA: TGCGCCAGCAGCTTACAGCTCCAAGAGACCCAGTACTTC
CDR3 protein: CASSLQLQETQYF

clone size: .
D gene: .
J gene: TRBJ1-3
V gene: TRBV12-3/TRBV12-4
CDR3 DNA: TGTGCCAGCGGGGAGCGAAACACCATATATTTT
CDR3 protein: CASGERNTIYF

clone size: .
D gene: .
J gene: TRBJ1-1
V gene: TRBV30
CDR3 DNA: TGTGCCTGGAGTGGGCGGGTTATGAACACTGAAGCTTTCTTT
CDR3 protein: CAWSGRVMNTEAFF

clone size: .
D gene: TRBD2
J gene: TRBJ2-1
V gene: TRBV5-8
CDR3 DNA: TGTGCCAGCAGCTGGGGTCATGGAGCGGGGGGGTACAATGAGCAGTTCTTC
CDR3 protein: CASSWGHGAGGYNEQFF

clone size: .
D gene: .
J gene: TRBJ2-1
V gene: TRBV9
CDR3 DNA: TGTGCCAGCAGCGTAGCATCGAGTGTCAATGAGCAGTTCTTC
CDR3 protein: CASSVASSVNEQFF

clone size: few
D gene: .
J gene: TRBJ1-4
V gene: TRBV7-9
CDR3 DNA: TGTGCCAGCAGGTCGTCAGGGGAACCTAATGAAAAACTGTTTTTT
CDR3 protein: CASRSSGEPNEKLFF

clone size: .
D gene: TRBD1
J gene: TRBJ1-1
V gene: TRBV19
CDR3 DNA: TGTGCCAGTAGGCCGGGACAGGGGGCGTTGGGCACTGAAGCTTTCTTT
CDR3 protein: CASRPGQGALGTEAFF